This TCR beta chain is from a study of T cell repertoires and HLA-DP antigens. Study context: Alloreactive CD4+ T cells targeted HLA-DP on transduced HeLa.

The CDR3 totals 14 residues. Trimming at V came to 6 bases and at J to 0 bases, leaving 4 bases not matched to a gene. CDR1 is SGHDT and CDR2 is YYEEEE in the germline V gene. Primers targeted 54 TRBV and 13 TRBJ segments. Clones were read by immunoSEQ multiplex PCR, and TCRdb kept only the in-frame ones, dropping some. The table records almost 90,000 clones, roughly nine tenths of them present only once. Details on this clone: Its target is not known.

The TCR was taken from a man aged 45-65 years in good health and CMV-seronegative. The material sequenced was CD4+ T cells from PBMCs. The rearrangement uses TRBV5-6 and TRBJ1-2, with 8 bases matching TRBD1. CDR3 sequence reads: CASNDRGTNYGYTF. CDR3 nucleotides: TGTGCCAGCAATGACAGGGGAACTAACTATGGCTACACCTTC.